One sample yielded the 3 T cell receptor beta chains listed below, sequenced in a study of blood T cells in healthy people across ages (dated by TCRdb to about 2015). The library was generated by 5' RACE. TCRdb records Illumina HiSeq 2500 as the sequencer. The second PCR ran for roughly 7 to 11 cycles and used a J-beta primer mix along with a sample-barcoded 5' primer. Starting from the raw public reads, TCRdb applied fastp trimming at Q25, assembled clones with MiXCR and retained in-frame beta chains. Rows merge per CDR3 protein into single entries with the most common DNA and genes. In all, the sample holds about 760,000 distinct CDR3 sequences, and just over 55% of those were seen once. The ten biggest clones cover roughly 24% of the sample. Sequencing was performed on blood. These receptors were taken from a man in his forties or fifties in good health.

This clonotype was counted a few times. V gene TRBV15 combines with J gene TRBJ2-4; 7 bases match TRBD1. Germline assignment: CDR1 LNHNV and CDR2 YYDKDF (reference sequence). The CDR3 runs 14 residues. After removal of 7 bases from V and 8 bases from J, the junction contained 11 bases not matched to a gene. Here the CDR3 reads CATKKEGAEDIQYF. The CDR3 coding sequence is TGTGCCACCAAAAAAGAGGGGGCCGAAGACATTCAGTACTTC.

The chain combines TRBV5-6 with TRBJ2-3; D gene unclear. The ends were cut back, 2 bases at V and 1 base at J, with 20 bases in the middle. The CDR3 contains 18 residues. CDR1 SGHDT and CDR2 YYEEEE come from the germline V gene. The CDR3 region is CASSFGPPSGSGTDTQYF. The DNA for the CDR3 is TGTGCCAGCAGCTTTGGACCCCCGAGTGGATCGGGCACAGATACGCAGTATTTT. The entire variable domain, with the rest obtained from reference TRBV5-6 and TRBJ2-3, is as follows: DAGVTQSPTHLIKTRGQQVTLRCSPKSGHDTVSWYQQALGQGPQFIFQYYEEEERQRGNFPDRFSGHQFPNYSSELNVNALLLGDSALYLCASSFGPPSGSGTDTQYFGPGTRLTVL.

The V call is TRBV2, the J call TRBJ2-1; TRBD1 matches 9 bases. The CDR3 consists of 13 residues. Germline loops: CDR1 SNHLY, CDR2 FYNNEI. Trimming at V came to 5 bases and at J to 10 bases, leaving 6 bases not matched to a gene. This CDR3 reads CASSPGQGPEQFF. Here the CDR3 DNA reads TGTGCCAGCAGTCCGGGACAGGGACCCGAGCAGTTCTTC. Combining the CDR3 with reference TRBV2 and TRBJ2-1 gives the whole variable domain EPEVTQTPSHQVTQMGQEVILRCVPISNHLYFYWYRQILGQKVEFLVSFYNNEISEKSEIFDDQFSVERPDGSNFTLKIRSTKLEDSAMYFCASSPGQGPEQFFGPGTRLTVL.